A single sample gave rise to the 21 T cell receptor beta chains below, sequenced in a study of blood T cell repertoires in COVID-19. Profiling relied on immunoSEQ multiplex PCR, and the TCRdb table lists in-frame clones only, not all of them. Among 180,000 or so clones listed, 75% to 90% were seen once. The material sequenced was peripheral blood. These receptor sequences come from a man aged 40-49 years with acute or convalescent COVID-19.

The chain has TRBV7-8 and TRBJ1-1; D is unclear. The CDR3 totals 14 residues. In germline, CDR1 is SGHVS, CDR2 FQNEAQ. Trimming pared 2 bases from V and 0 bases from J, leaving 7 bases between. The CDR3 bases are TGTGCCAGCAGCTTATTAGATATGAACACTGAAGCTTTCTTT. The encoded protein is CASSLLDMNTEAFF. Full variable domain (remainder filled in from reference TRBV7-8 and TRBJ1-1): GAGVSQSPRYKVAKRGQDVALRCDPISGHVSLFWYQQALGQGPEFLTYFQNEAQLDKSGLPSDRFFAERPEGSVSTLKIQRTQQEDSAVYLCASSLLDMNTEAFFGQGTRLTVV.

The chain recombines TRBV12-3 or TRBV12-4 with TRBJ2-4; 9 bases line up with TRBD1. There are 13 residues in the CDR3. Trimming cost V 7 bases and J 6 bases; bases outside gene matches: 4. The DNA for the CDR3 is TGTGCCAGCAACGGACAGGGGACAAACATTCAGTACTTC. Its protein product is CASNGQGTNIQYF.

The CDR3 sequence is CASSALLEGPSYEQYF. CDR3 DNA: TGTGCCAGCAGCGCCCTTTTGGAGGGCCCATCCTACGAGCAGTACTTC. The rearrangement joins TRBV28 to TRBJ2-7; perhaps TRBD2 as D (6 bases). V was clipped by 6 bases and J by 1 base, with 19 bases between them. Germline V CDR1 and CDR2: MDHEN, SYDVKM. The CDR3 covers 16 residues.

The chain combines TRBV11-2 with TRBJ2-4; unclear D gene. The CDR3 has 15 residues. In germline, CDR1 is SGHAT, CDR2 FQNNGV. The V end lost 4 bases, the J end lost 0 bases, and 10 bases lay between the germline ends. The CDR3 DNA reads TGTGCCAGCAGCTCAGTTAATCTAGCCAAAAACATTCAGTACTTC. Translating it yields CASSSVNLAKNIQYF.

Points on this clone: This same CDR3 is encoded by further DNA sequences in the sample. The genes are TRBV5-1 and TRBJ2-2, with 7 bases lining up with TRBD2. Losses at the gene ends were 0 bases for V and 4 bases for J; bases not matched to a gene: 0. Germline V gene sequence: CDR1 SGHRS, CDR2 YFSETQ. This CDR3 comprises 14 residues. The CDR3, as DNA: TGCGCCAGCAGCTTGGCGGGAGGCACCGGGGAGCTGTTTTTT. Its translation is CASSLAGGTGELFF.

V usage is TRBV18 and J usage is TRBJ2-1; 10 bases are shared with TRBD1. The CDR3 has 18 amino acids. V was clipped by 6 bases and J by 3 bases; unmatched bases: 14. CDR1 KGHSH and CDR2 LQKENI come from the germline V gene. CDR3 region: CASSPGPPTGGFYNEQFF. For the CDR3, the DNA is TGTGCCAGCTCCCCCGGCCCCCCGACAGGGGGCTTCTACAATGAGCAGTTCTTC. Supplemented by reference TRBV18 and TRBJ2-1, the full variable domain reads NAGVMQNPRHLVRRRGQEARLRCSPMKGHSHVYWYRQLPEEGLKFMVYLQKENIIDESGMPKERFSAEFPKEGPSILRIQQVVRGDSAAYFCASSPGPPTGGFYNEQFFGPGTRLTVL.

J is TRBJ1-2 and V is TRBV2; D is perhaps TRBD1 (6 bases). The CDR3 extends over 13 amino acids. Trimming shortened V by 4 bases and J by 7 bases, and 13 bases separated the two germline ends. The germline CDR1 and CDR2 sequences are SNHLY and FYNNEI. CDR3 nucleotides: TGTGCCAGCAGTGCTGGGACATTGGGTGGCTACACCTTC. Its protein product is CASSAGTLGGYTF. The complete variable domain, with remaining parts taken from reference TRBV2 and TRBJ1-2, reads EPEVTQTPSHQVTQMGQEVILRCVPISNHLYFYWYRQILGQKVEFLVSFYNNEISEKSEIFDDQFSVERPDGSNFTLKIRSTKLEDSAMYFCASSAGTLGGYTFGSGTRLTVV.

This sequence joins TRBV6-2 or TRBV6-3 and TRBJ2-1; possibly TRBD1 for D (6 bases). Germline V gene lookup returns CDR1 MNHEY and CDR2 SVGEGT. Trimming cost V 1 base and J 9 bases, with 10 bases left between them. The CDR3 extends over 13 amino acids. In DNA, the CDR3 is TGTGCCAGCAGTTACTTCAGGGGCGGTGAGCAGTTCTTC. This translates into CASSYFRGGEQFF.

A word on this clone: Distinct nucleotide sequences in the sample also encode this CDR3. V and J are TRBV5-1 and TRBJ2-3; 9 bases agree with TRBD1. After removal of 4 bases from V and 0 bases from J, the junction contained 3 bases not matched to a gene. This CDR3 region has 15 residues. Germline CDR1 reads SGHRS; CDR2 reads YFSETQ. This CDR3 reads CASSPQGASTDTQYF. The DNA of the CDR3 is TGCGCCAGCAGCCCACAGGGGGCTAGCACAGATACGCAGTATTTT. The variable domain in full, with the rest retrieved from reference TRBV5-1 and TRBJ2-3, is KAGVTQTPRYLIKTRGQQVTLSCSPISGHRSVSWYQQTPGQGLQFLFEYFSETQRNKGNFPGRFSGRQFSNSRSEMNVSTLELGDSALYLCASSPQGASTDTQYFGPGTRLTVL.

This clone has only one observation. The chain is built from TRBV11-1 and TRBJ1-4, with 7 bases identical to TRBD1. The CDR3 is made up of 15 amino acids. Germline V lookup: CDR1 SGHAT, CDR2 FQDESV (reference sequence). After removal of 6 bases from V and 5 bases from J, the junction contained 9 bases not matched to a gene. CDR3 residues: CASRRTTGRNEKLFF. The CDR3 DNA reads as TGTGCCAGCAGACGAACGACAGGGCGAAATGAAAAACTGTTTTTT.

This chain connects TRBV6-5 to TRBJ1-6, with TRBD1 as a possible D gene (6 bases). Deletions cut 5 bases from V and 7 bases from J, with 9 bases between. The V gene's germline CDR1 is MNHEY and CDR2 SVGAGI. The CDR3 is 13 amino acids. CDR3 bases: TGTGCCAGCAGTACAGGGCCCAATTCACCCCTCCACTTT. This codes for CASSTGPNSPLHF.

V and J are TRBV18 and TRBJ1-2, with D unclear. With 0 bases removed from V and 3 bases from J, the gap between germline ends came to 5 bases. This CDR3 region has 13 residues. Germline values: CDR1 KGHSH, CDR2 LQKENI. The CDR3 region is CASSPPADYGYTF. The CDR3 DNA reads TGTGCCAGCTCACCACCGGCGGACTATGGCTACACCTTC.

This clone came up once. This chain links TRBV11-3 with TRBJ2-7, with a possible D match to TRBD1 (6 bases). The CDR3 runs 13 residues. The germline V gene encodes CDR1 SGHNT and CDR2 YENEEA. Trimming took 6 bases from V and 4 from J, leaving 13 bases between them. This chain's CDR3 is CASSPGTTYEQYF. CDR3 in DNA: TGTGCCAGCAGTCCCGGGACAACATACGAGCAGTACTTC. Full variable domain (outside the CDR3, taken from reference TRBV11-3 and TRBJ2-7): EAGVVQSPRYKIIEKKQPVAFWCNPISGHNTLYWYLQNLGQGPELLIRYENEEAVDDSQLPKDRFSAERLKGVDSTLKIQPAELGDSAVYLCASSPGTTYEQYFGPGTRLTVT.

The rearrangement uses TRBV7-2 and TRBJ1-1, with D hard to call. With 2 bases removed from V and 5 bases from J, the gap between germline ends came to 15 bases. The CDR3 is made up of 15 amino acids. Germline CDR1 reads SGHTA; CDR2 reads FQGNSA. Written as DNA, the CDR3 is TGTGCCAGCAGCTTATTCCCCGCGGGGAATACTGAAGCTTTCTTT. It is translated as CASSLFPAGNTEAFF.

J is TRBJ2-1 and V is TRBV10-1; a possible D gene is TRBD2 (5 bases). There are 13 residues in the CDR3. V dropped 2 bases and J dropped 8 bases, with 10 bases sitting between them. CDR1 is WNHNN and CDR2 is SYGVQD in the germline V gene (reference sequence). The CDR3 region is CASSETGRDEQFF. DNA for the CDR3: TGCGCCAGCAGTGAGACCGGGCGGGATGAGCAGTTCTTC.

The V and J genes are TRBV6-6 and TRBJ1-5; TRBD1 matches at 7 bases. Germline V gives CDR1 MNHNY, CDR2 SVGAGI (reference sequence). This CDR3 region has 17 residues. V shed 5 bases and J 4 bases; nucleotides not matched to a gene: 14. The CDR3 sequence is CASSHGTVFQGNQPQHF. The CDR3 region has the DNA TGTGCCAGCAGTCATGGGACAGTCTTTCAGGGTAATCAGCCCCAGCATTTT.

The chain couples TRBV21-1 to TRBJ2-2; the D call of TRBD2 is as the table states it, not checked on the DNA. TRBV21-1 is noted as a pseudogene. This CDR3 spans 15 amino acids. The CDR3 DNA reads TGTGCCAGCAGCAAAGTAACTCGAATCACCGGGGAGCTGTTTTTT. Translated, it gives CASSKVTRITGELFF.

The V gene is TRBV6-5, the J gene TRBJ1-2, with 7 bases lining up with TRBD1. The CDR3 totals 16 residues. The germline V gene encodes CDR1 MNHEY and CDR2 SVGAGI. Trimming at V came to 2 bases and at J to 6 bases, leaving 12 bases not matched to a gene. CDR3 region: CASSYGGGTGENGYTF. CDR3 in DNA: TGTGCCAGCAGTTACGGAGGGGGAACAGGGGAAAATGGCTACACCTTC.

The J gene is TRBJ2-2, the V gene TRBV28, with D possibly being TRBD1 (5 bases). The CDR3 is 16 amino acids. Trimming took off 6 bases at V and 0 bases at J, with 14 bases between the two ends. CDR1 MDHEN and CDR2 SYDVKM come from the germline V gene. CDR3 region: CASSRPDITNTGELFF. Written as DNA, the CDR3 is TGTGCCAGCAGCCGGCCGGACATCACGAACACCGGGGAGCTGTTTTTT.

J is TRBJ1-2 and V is TRBV6-2 or TRBV6-3; 9 nucleotides agree with TRBD1. V shed 5 bases, J shed 7 bases, and the junction held 11 bases outside the gene matches. Germline CDR1 is MNHEY and CDR2 is SVGEGT. This CDR3 comprises 15 residues. CDR3 loop: CASSVPGQGNGGYTF. CDR3 bases: TGTGCCAGCAGTGTCCCGGGACAGGGTAACGGTGGCTACACCTTC.

The V gene is TRBV10-1, the J gene TRBJ2-7; 9 nucleotides line up with TRBD2. Losses at the gene ends were 4 bases for V and 2 bases for J; bases not matched to a gene: 3. Germline-derived CDR1 and CDR2 are WNHNN and SYGVQD (reference sequence). The CDR3 totals 14 residues. The CDR3: CASSAAGGTYEQYF. The CDR3 coding sequence is TGCGCCAGCAGTGCGGCGGGGGGGACCTACGAGCAGTACTTC.